Listed here is a single T cell receptor beta chain. Its antigen is not known. The sample belongs to a study of beta chain features in type 1 diabetes. The study, taken as a whole, reports: A moderate, significant TCRB CDR3 shortening appeared in type 1 diabetes across four CD4+ subsets.

Unmatched junction bases numbered 5, after V lost 3 bases and J lost 4 bases. Looked up from germline, CDR1 is KGHSH and CDR2 is LQKENI. This CDR3 is built from 17 residues. Expressed TCRB transcripts were sequenced, since all the RNA that had been isolated was reverse transcribed. This table comes from immunoSEQ multiplex PCR, and its TCRdb copy is limited to in-frame clones, with some not included. The sample records about 360,000 clones, over 9.5% being singletons. The sequencing input was naive CD4+ T cells from blood. The sequence was collected from a man between 18 and 35 years old in good health. The J gene is TRBJ2-6, the V gene TRBV18, with 11 bases fitting TRBD1. The CDR3 bases are TGTGCCAGCTCACCCGGACAGGGGGCAGGGGGGGCCAACGTCCTGACTTTC. Protein: CASSPGQGAGGANVLTF.